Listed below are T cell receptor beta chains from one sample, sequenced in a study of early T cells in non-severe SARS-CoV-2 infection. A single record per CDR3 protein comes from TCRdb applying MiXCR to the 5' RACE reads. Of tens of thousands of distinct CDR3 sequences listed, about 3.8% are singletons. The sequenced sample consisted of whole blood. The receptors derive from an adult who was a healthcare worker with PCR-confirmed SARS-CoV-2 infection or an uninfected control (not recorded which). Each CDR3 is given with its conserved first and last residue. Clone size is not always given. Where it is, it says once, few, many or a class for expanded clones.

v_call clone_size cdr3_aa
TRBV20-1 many CSARRRENTGELFF
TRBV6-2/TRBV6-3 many CASSIQGAGELFF
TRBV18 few CASSPREGDYGYTF
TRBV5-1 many CASSSPSWGGYEQFF
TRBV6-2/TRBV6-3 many CASTKPGRANEQFF
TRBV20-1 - CSAGTHNTEAFF
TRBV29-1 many CSVEDGTDTQYF
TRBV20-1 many CSARDPGTSLPRQYF
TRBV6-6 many CASSYHGGGAKNIQYF
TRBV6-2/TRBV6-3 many CASRRGLAGEQETQYF
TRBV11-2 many CASSQHVNTEAFF
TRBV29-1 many CSVAGGPYNEQFF
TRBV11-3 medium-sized CASSLRLAGRDEQFF
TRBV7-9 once CASSRGTGDPASNEQFF
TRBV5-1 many CASSLGPMNTEAFF
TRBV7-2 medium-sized CASSPLAPYEQYF
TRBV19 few CASSIAGLAGTNEQFF
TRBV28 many CASNSYAGGLAGDNEQFF
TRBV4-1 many CASSQDIGGWDTQYF
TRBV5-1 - CASSPGQLAGGFSTDTQYF
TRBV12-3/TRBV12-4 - CASRYGSGINQPQHF
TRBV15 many CATSRVGQGGTGELFF
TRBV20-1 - CSARGTYTGELFF
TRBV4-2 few CASSQDLTSWYEQYF
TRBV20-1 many CSADSGTRYNEQFF
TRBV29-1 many CSVQGQAYNEQFF
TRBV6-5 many CASSYSENTEAFF
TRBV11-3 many CASSDSGRADTQYF